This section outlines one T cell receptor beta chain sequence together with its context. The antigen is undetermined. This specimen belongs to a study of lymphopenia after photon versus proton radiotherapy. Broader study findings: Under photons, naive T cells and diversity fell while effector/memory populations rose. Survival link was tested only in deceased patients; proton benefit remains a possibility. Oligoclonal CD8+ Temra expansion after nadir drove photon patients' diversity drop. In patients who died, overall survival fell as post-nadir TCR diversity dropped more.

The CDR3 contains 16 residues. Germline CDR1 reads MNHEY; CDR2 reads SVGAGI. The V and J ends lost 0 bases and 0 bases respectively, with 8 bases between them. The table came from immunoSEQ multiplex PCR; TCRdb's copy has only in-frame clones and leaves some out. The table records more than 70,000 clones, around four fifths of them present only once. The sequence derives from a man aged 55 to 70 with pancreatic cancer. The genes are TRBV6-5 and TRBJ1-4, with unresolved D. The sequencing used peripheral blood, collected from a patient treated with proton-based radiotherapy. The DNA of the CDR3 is TGTGCCAGCAGTTACTCAAGGACCGCAACTAATGAAAAACTGTTTTTT. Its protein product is CASSYSRTATNEKLFF.